The 28 T cell receptor beta chains below come from one sample, sequenced in a study of molecular identifiers for immune sequencing clone quantification. A single record per CDR3 protein comes from TCRdb applying MiXCR to the PCR reads. The sample gives some 93,000 distinct CDR3 sequences, approximately 22% of which show up once; around 1.1% is in the top ten. Material: naive CD8+ T cells from blood, with Jurkat cell RNA spiked in. The subset denotes: FACS-sorted CD8+CD4-CCR7+CD45RA+ naive T cells. The receptors were sampled from a human donor in good health. Some libraries in this study had Jurkat cell RNA spiked in.

This clonotype was picked up many times. The V call is TRBV21-1, the J call TRBJ1-6. TRBV21-1 is deemed a pseudogene. This CDR3 is built from 17 residues. For the CDR3, the DNA is TGTGCCAGCAGCAAATTTAGGGGATGGGTAGAAAATTCACCCCTCCACTTT. This sequence encodes CASSKFRGWVENSPLHF.

This clonotype has ten or more counts. V usage is TRBV20-1 and J usage is TRBJ2-5; possibly TRBD2 for D (6 bases). Trimming took 3 bases from V and 1 from J, leaving 9 bases between them. The CDR3 loop spans 13 amino acids. From germline, CDR1 is DFQATT and CDR2 SNEGSKA (reference sequence). CDR3 residues: CSARGGLQETQYF. For the CDR3, the DNA is TGCAGTGCTAGGGGAGGACTCCAAGAGACCCAGTACTTC.

At least ten counts were recorded for this clonotype. This chain links TRBV30 with TRBJ2-7; a weak D match, TRBD1 (5 bases). In germline, CDR1 is GTSNPN, CDR2 SVGIG (reference sequence). The CDR3 totals 13 residues. Trimming removed 0 bases at V and 4 bases at J, with 10 bases between. CDR3 region: CAWSVGQGYEQYF. In nucleotides, the CDR3 is TGTGCCTGGAGTGTAGGGCAGGGTTACGAGCAGTACTTC.

Worth noting for this clonotype: A read error is possible here, since a much larger clone lies one base away. The chain combines TRBV5-1 with TRBJ1-1; D not certain. The CDR3 sequence is 13 residues long. Germline CDR1 reads SGHRS; CDR2 reads YFSETQ. CDR3 in DNA: TGCGCCAGCAGCTTCTTTTCAGGCACTGGAGCTTTCTTT. It is translated as CASSFFSGTGAFF.

This clonotype was recorded at least ten times. V usage is TRBV4-1 and J usage is TRBJ2-2, with TRBD1 as a possible D gene (6 bases). Germline lookup yields CDR1 MGHRA and CDR2 YSYEKL. This CDR3 has 17 residues. Trimming pared 0 bases from V and 1 base from J, leaving 12 bases between. The CDR3 spells CASSQEGAERNTGELFF. The CDR3 nucleotides are TGCGCCAGCAGCCAAGAGGGGGCGGAGAGGAACACCGGGGAGCTGTTTTTT.

This clonotype was seen a few times. At one of its ends the junction is not consistent with the germline gene, which may arise from a read error. V is TRBV7-7 and J is TRBJ2-5; D is unclear. The CDR3 contains 14 residues. The V gene's germline CDR1 is SSHAT and CDR2 FNYEAQ (reference sequence). The CDR3 reads CASSLASASETQYF. In DNA, the CDR3 is TGTGCTAGCAGCTTAGCCAGCGCATCAGAGACCCAGTACTTC.

This clonotype came up many times. CDR3 residues: CASSALGQTQETQYF. In DNA form, the CDR3 reads TGTGCCAGCAGCGCCCTGGGACAAACCCAAGAGACCCAGTACTTC. V gene TRBV9 combines with J gene TRBJ2-5; D might be TRBD1 (6 bases). Germline CDR1 and CDR2: SGDLS and YYNGEE. This CDR3 contains 15 residues. The V end lost 3 bases, the J end lost 1 base, and 13 bases lay between the germline ends.

This clonotype was observed many times. CDR3: CASSLGTTYEQYF. The CDR3 DNA reads as TGTGCCAGCAGCCTGGGGACCACCTACGAGCAGTACTTC. The J gene is TRBJ2-7, the V gene TRBV5-6; either TRBD1 or TRBD2 may fit D (5 bases each). CDR3 length: 13 residues. CDR1 is SGHDT, CDR2 YYEEEE, per germline. Deletions cut 4 bases from V and 2 bases from J, with 10 bases between.

This chain joins TRBV27 and TRBJ2-7; D perhaps matches TRBD2 (6 bases). From germline, CDR1 is MNHEY and CDR2 SMNVEV (reference sequence). The CDR3 sequence is 12 residues long. V was trimmed by 6 bases and J by 2 bases, leaving 8 bases between them. The CDR3 DNA follows: TGTGCCAGCAGGGAGGGCCCCTACGAGCAGTACTTC. It yields the protein CASREGPYEQYF.

This clonotype came up many times. This CDR3 reads CASSSSDSIQETQYF. CDR3 DNA sequence: TGTGCCAGCAGCTCCTCGGACAGCATCCAAGAGACCCAGTACTTC. The chain combines TRBV7-9 with TRBJ2-5, with D possibly being TRBD1 (6 bases). CDR1 is SEHNR and CDR2 is FQNEAQ in the germline V gene (reference sequence). The length of the CDR3 is 15 residues. V was clipped by 4 bases and J by 1 base, with 13 bases between them.

There are a few counts of this clonotype. V gene TRBV19 combines with J gene TRBJ1-5; 9 positions agree with TRBD1. CDR3 length equals 15 residues. V gave up 5 bases and J gave up 5 bases; unmatched junction bases: 7. Per the germline V gene, CDR1 is LNHDA and CDR2 is SQIVND (reference sequence). As DNA, the CDR3 is TGTGCCAGTAGTGTAAACAGGGGGCGGTATCAGCCCCAGCATTTT. Translating it yields CASSVNRGRYQPQHF.

This clonotype has at least ten counts. The rearrangement links TRBV7-2 to TRBJ1-1; TRBD1 matches 10 bases. Germline CDR1 SGHTA, CDR2 FQGNSA. The CDR3 spans 17 residues. V gave up 5 bases and J gave up 3 bases; unmatched junction bases: 12. In nucleotides, the CDR3 is TGTGCCAGCAGCCGGCGACAGGGGGCATACGATGACACTGAAGCTTTCTTT. Its translation: CASSRRQGAYDDTEAFF.

This clonotype was seen many times. V usage is TRBV11-2 and J usage is TRBJ1-6; D gene unclear. V was shortened by 4 bases and J by 0 bases, with 13 bases between the two germline ends. The V gene's germline CDR1 is SGHAT and CDR2 FQNNGV. The CDR3 totals 17 residues. The chain's CDR3 is CASSYDGPSSYNSPLHF. CDR3 in DNA: TGTGCCAGCAGCTATGACGGACCGAGCTCCTATAATTCACCCCTCCACTTT.

A note on this clonotype: A much larger clone lies one base from this, so it may be a read error. The chain uses TRBV9 and TRBJ2-7, with 8 bases matching TRBD2. The J segment lost 3 bases and the V segment lost 4 bases, leaving 9 bases of the junction unmatched. This CDR3 has 15 residues. Germline CDR1 reads SGDLS; CDR2 reads YYNGEE. DNA of the CDR3: TGTGCCAGCAGCCTCAGACTAGCGATCAGCTACGAGCAGTACTTC. Translating gives CASSLRLAISYEQYF.

On this clonotype itself: The junction departs from germline at one end; a sequencing error may be responsible. The chain couples TRBV4-3 to TRBJ2-7; TRBD2 aligns across 7 bases. Per the germline V gene, CDR1 is LGHNA and CDR2 is YSLEER. The CDR3 has 16 amino acids. The CDR3 nucleotides read TGCGCCAGCAGCCAAGAGGCAGCGGGGAGCTCCTACGAGCAGTGCTTC. This sequence encodes CASSQEAAGSSYEQCF.

This clonotype has only a few counts. This chain links TRBV12-3 or TRBV12-4 with TRBJ1-1, with 10 bases lining up with TRBD1. The J segment lost 6 bases and the V segment lost 3 bases, leaving 1 base of the junction unmatched. The CDR3 extends over 13 amino acids. The DNA for the CDR3 is TGTGCCAGCAGTTTTGGGACAGGGGCTGAAGCTTTCTTT. It specifies CASSFGTGAEAFF.

This clonotype was counted ten times or more. The rearrangement joins TRBV25-1 to TRBJ2-3; TRBD1 matches 7 bases. The V segment lost 8 bases and the J segment 4 bases; nucleotides outside the gene matches: 6. The CDR3 has 13 amino acids. Germline CDR1 reads MGHDK; CDR2 reads SYGVNS. Written as DNA, the CDR3 is TGTGCCAGCGGAGCAGGGGGTCCAGATACGCAGTATTTT. The encoded protein is CASGAGGPDTQYF.

V is TRBV29-1 and J is TRBJ1-2; weak D call: TRBD1 (5 bases). V shed 6 bases and J shed 4 bases, with 24 bases lying between them. The CDR3 extends over 16 amino acids. Germline CDR1 reads SQVTM; CDR2 reads ANQGSEA. CDR3 bases: TGCAGCGTCCGGGGGGGTGACAGAGGAGACGGCTATGGCTACACCTTC. This encodes CSVRGGDRGDGYGYTF.

This clonotype was seen a handful of times. The V call is TRBV7-2, the J call TRBJ2-1; TRBD2 matches at 9 bases. CDR3 length: 14 amino acids. Germline CDR1 is SGHTA and CDR2 is FQGNSA. J was trimmed by 8 bases and V by 3 bases; bases with no gene match: 5. CDR3 coding DNA: TGTGCCAGCAGCTTCCTAGCGGGATACGATGAGCAGTTCTTC. It translates to CASSFLAGYDEQFF.

Concerning this clonotype itself: A read error may explain this, as a much larger clone is one base away. The gene calls are TRBV5-1 and TRBJ2-7; 8 bases fit TRBD2. Germline-derived CDR1 and CDR2 are SGHRS and YFSETQ. This CDR3 contains 16 residues. J gave up 2 bases and V 0 bases, and 7 bases lay outside the gene matches. CDR3 in DNA: TGCGCCAGCAGCTTGGGAGAGACGGGAGGGCCCTACGAGCAGTACTTC. Translated, it gives CASSLGETGGPYEQYF.

The chain combines TRBV9 with TRBJ1-1; perhaps TRBD1 as D (5 bases). With 10 bases removed from V and 0 bases from J, the gap between germline ends came to 19 bases. The germline V gene encodes CDR1 SGDLS and CDR2 YYNGEE. CDR3 length equals 15 residues. CDR3 region: CASAPGTGMNTEAFF. CDR3 nucleotide sequence: TGTGCCTCCGCCCCCGGGACGGGAATGAACACTGAAGCTTTCTTT. Together with reference TRBV9 and TRBJ1-1, the CDR3 gives the full variable domain: DSGVTQTPKHLITATGQRVTLRCSPRSGDLSVYWYQQSLDQGLQFLIQYYNGEERAKGNILERFSAQQFPDLHSELNLSSLELGDSALYFCASAPGTGMNTEAFFGQGTRLTVV.

This clonotype was counted a single time. This chain links TRBV9 with TRBJ2-2; 10 bases are shared with TRBD1. Germline loops: CDR1 SGDLS, CDR2 YYNGEE. Unmatched junction bases numbered 6, after V lost 3 bases and J lost 4 bases. The CDR3 runs to 16 residues. The CDR3 sequence is CASSGGTGVGTGELFF. The CDR3 DNA sequence: TGTGCCAGCAGCGGAGGGACAGGGGTTGGCACCGGGGAGCTGTTTTTT. The variable domain in full, with the rest retrieved from reference TRBV9 and TRBJ2-2, is DSGVTQTPKHLITATGQRVTLRCSPRSGDLSVYWYQQSLDQGLQFLIQYYNGEERAKGNILERFSAQQFPDLHSELNLSSLELGDSALYFCASSGGTGVGTGELFFGEGSRLTVL.

V and J are TRBV20-1 and TRBJ2-1; tentatively, D is TRBD1 or TRBD2 (5 bases each). V was pared by 1 base and J by 6 bases, with 16 bases between. Germline CDR1 reads DFQATT; CDR2 reads SNEGSKA (reference sequence). The CDR3 consists of 15 residues. The CDR3 region has the DNA TGCAGTGCTAGAGCCCGGGCCACAGGACTCAATGAGCAGTTCTTC. It codes for CSARARATGLNEQFF.

This clonotype appeared many times. The chain's CDR3 is CASSLGPLTSPLHF. CDR3 nucleotide sequence: TGTGCCAGCAGCTTAGGCCCTCTCACTTCACCCCTCCACTTT. This chain connects TRBV7-6 to TRBJ1-6, with D uncertain. Deletions cut 1 base from V and 9 bases from J, with 10 bases between. From germline, CDR1 is SGHVS and CDR2 FNYEAQ. This CDR3 has 14 residues.

In the case of this clonotype: This clone may be a read error of a much larger clone one base away. The chain employs TRBV7-9 and TRBJ2-1; maybe TRBD1 (6 bases). Trimming cost V 4 bases and J 3 bases, with 13 bases left between them. CDR3 length: 15 residues. Germline V gives CDR1 SEHNR, CDR2 FQNEAQ (reference sequence). CDR3 sequence (DNA): TGTGCCAGCAGCTCCAACCGGGACATCTACAATGAGCAGTTCTTC. This encodes CASSSNRDIYNEQFF.

This clonotype showed up just a few times. V gene TRBV19 combines with J gene TRBJ2-7; D possibly corresponds to TRBD2 (7 bases). This CDR3 comprises 14 residues. Trimming cost V 5 bases and J 5 bases, with 16 bases left between them. Germline V gene sequence: CDR1 LNHDA, CDR2 SQIVND (reference sequence). In DNA, the CDR3 is TGTGCCAGTAGTCTCGGAGGGGGGGCCCACGAGCAGTACTTC. The encoded protein is CASSLGGGAHEQYF.

The chain recombines TRBV7-2 with TRBJ2-1, with a weak D call TRBD2 (5 bases). Germline CDR1 SGHTA, CDR2 FQGNSA. Trimming took off 3 bases at V and 0 bases at J, with 9 bases between the two ends. This CDR3 region has 15 residues. CDR3 sequence reads: CASSFGGFSYNEQFF. Here the CDR3 DNA reads TGTGCCAGCAGCTTTGGCGGGTTCTCCTACAATGAGCAGTTCTTC.

In the case of this clonotype: A much larger clone is a single base away; this may be a read error. The chain is built from TRBV4-1 and TRBJ1-1; D is unclear. The germline V gene has CDR1 MGHRA and CDR2 YSYEKL. Trimming removed 4 bases at V and 0 bases at J, with 12 bases between. This CDR3 region has 15 residues. The CDR3 DNA is TGCGCCAGCAGCCGAGATGTTGGGCTGAACACTGAAGCTTTCTTT. This gives the protein CASSRDVGLNTEAFF.